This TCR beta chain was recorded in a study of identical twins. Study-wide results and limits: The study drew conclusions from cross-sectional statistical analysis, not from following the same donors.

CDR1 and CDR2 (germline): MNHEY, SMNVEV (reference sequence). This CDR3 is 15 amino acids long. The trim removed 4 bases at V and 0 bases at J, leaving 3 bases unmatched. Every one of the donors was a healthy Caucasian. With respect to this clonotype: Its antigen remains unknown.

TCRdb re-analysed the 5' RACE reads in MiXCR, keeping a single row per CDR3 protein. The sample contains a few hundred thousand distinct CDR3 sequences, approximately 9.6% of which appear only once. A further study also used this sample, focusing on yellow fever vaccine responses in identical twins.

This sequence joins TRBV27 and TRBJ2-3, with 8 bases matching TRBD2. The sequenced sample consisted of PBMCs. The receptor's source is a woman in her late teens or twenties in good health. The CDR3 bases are TGTGCCAGCAGTTACGGGAGGGCGAGCACAGATACGCAGTATTTT. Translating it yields CASSYGRASTDTQYF.